This T cell receptor (beta chain) emerged from a study of T cell responses to AZD1222 COVID-19 vaccine. Germline-derived CDR1 and CDR2 are SGHRS and YFSETQ. This CDR3 contains 15 residues. The germline V and J ends were trimmed by 0 bases and 2 bases, with 9 bases remaining between them. Assay: immunoSEQ multiplex PCR; the TCRdb copy retains only in-frame clones and omits some. The sample shows tens of thousands of clones, roughly 75% of them seen only once. The receptor was derived from an adult who received the MenACWY meningococcal vaccine as a control. The V and J genes are TRBV5-1 and TRBJ1-5; perhaps TRBD1 as D (5 bases). Sample: peripheral blood, taken 28 days after the second dose of the MenACWY control vaccine. The CDR3 sequence is CASSLEGQGNQPQHF. DNA of the CDR3: TGCGCCAGCAGCTTGGAAGGACAAGGCAATCAGCCCCAGCATTTT.